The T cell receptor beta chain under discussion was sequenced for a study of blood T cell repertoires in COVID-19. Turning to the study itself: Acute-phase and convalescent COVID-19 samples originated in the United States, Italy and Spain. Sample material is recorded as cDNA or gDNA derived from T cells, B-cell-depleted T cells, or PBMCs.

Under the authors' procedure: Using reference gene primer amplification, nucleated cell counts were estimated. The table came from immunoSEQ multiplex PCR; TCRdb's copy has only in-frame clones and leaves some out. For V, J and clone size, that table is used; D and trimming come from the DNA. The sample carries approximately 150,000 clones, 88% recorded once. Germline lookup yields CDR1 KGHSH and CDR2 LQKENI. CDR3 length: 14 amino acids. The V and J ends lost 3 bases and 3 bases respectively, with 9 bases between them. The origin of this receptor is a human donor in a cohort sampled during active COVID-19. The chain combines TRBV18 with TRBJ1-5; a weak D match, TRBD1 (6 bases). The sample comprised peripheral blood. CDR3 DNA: TGTGCCAGCTCACCGGGACACAACAATCAGCCCCAGCATTTT. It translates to CASSPGHNNQPQHF.